This T cell receptor (beta chain) was sequenced for a study of T cell responses to AZD1222 COVID-19 vaccine. Assay: immunoSEQ multiplex PCR; the TCRdb copy retains only in-frame clones and omits some. The data contain 110,000 or so clones, more than 75% of them seen just once; the ten biggest clones take up about 9.7%. V shed 5 bases and J shed 4 bases, with 14 bases lying between them. Germline CDR1 SGHTA, CDR2 FQGNSA. This CDR3 region has 14 residues. Findings of the study overall: Increases in Spike-specific TCR breadth and depth were seen after two AZD1222 doses. The reported proportion of spike-specific TCRs targeting unmutated variant regions was nearly half.

About this clone itself: As yet, its antigen is unknown.

The chain recombines TRBV7-2 with TRBJ1-1; D is unclear. Specimen: peripheral blood, collected on day 0 of AZD1222 vaccination. The sequence was collected from an adult in good health. Here the CDR3 DNA reads TGTGCCAGCAGCCCGGACCCCCAGAGCACTGAAGCTTTCTTT. As protein: CASSPDPQSTEAFF.